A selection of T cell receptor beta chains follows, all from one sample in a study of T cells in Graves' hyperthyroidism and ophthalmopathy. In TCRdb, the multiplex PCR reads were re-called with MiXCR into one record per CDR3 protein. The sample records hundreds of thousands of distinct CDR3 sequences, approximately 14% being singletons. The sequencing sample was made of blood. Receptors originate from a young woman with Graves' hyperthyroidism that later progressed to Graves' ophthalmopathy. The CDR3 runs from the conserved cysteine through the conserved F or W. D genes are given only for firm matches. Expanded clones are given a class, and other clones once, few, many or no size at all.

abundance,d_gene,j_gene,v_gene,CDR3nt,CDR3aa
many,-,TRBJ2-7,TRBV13,TGTGCCAGCAGCGTCGGGCGCGAGCAGTACTTC,CASSVGREQYF
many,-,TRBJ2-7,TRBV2,TGTGCCAGCAGTGTGGGGCAGACCTACGAGCAGTACTTC,CASSVGQTYEQYF
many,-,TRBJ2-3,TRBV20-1,TGCAGTGCTAGGAAGAGGCCTTACACAGATACGCAGTATTTT,CSARKRPYTDTQYF
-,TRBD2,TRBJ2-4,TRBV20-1,TGCAGTGGCGGAGAAGGAGCGGGAGCGGGAAACATTCAGTACTTC,CSGGEGAGAGNIQYF
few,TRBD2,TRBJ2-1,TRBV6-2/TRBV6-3,TGTGCCAGCAGTTTTCGGGAGGTCACCTACAATGAGCAGTTCTTC,CASSFREVTYNEQFF
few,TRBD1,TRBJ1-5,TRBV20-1,TGCAGTGCTAGAGCCAGGACAGGGTACAATCAGCCCCAGCATTTT,CSARARTGYNQPQHF
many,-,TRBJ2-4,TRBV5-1,TGCGCCAGCAGCAGCAGCTCAGGCTCGGGAAACATTCAGTACTTC,CASSSSSGSGNIQYF
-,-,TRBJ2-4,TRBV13,TGTGCCAGCAGCTCCCGGACAGCACCTAACATTCAGTACTTC,CASSSRTAPNIQYF
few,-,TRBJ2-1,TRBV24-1,TGTGCCACCAGTGACCCCGACAGGAACCCATACAATGAGCAGTTCTTC,CATSDPDRNPYNEQFF
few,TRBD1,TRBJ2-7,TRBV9,TGTGCCAGCAGCGTGGGGACAGAGACGTACGAGCAGTACTTC,CASSVGTETYEQYF
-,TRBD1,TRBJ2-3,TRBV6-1,TGTGCCAGCAGTGTCCGGGACAGGGGGACAGATACGCAGTATTTT,CASSVRDRGTDTQYF
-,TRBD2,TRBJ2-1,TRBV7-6,TGTGCCAGCAGGAGACTAGCGGGAGGGTTCTACAATGAGCAGTTCTTC,CASRRLAGGFYNEQFF
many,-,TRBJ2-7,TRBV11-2,TGTGCCAGCAGCTTAGTCTATCCCTACGAGCAGTACTTC,CASSLVYPYEQYF
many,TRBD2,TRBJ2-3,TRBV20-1,TGCAGTGCTCCCAGCGGGATAACAGATACGCAGTATTTT,CSAPSGITDTQYF
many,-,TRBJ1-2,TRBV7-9,TGTGCCAGCAGCTTAGAAAACTATGGCTACACCTTC,CASSLENYGYTF
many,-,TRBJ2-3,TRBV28,TGTGCCAGCAGTTTATCTACTAGAGGGGGAACAGATACGCAGTATTTT,CASSLSTRGGTDTQYF
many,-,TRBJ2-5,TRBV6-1,TGTGCCAGCAGCGAGACACTGTATCAAGAGACCCAGTACTTC,CASSETLYQETQYF
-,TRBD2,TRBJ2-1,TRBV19,TGTGCCTCAAACGGGGCTAGCGGGGACAATGAGCAGTTCTTC,CASNGASGDNEQFF
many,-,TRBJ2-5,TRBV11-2,TGTGCCAGCAGCGTTGACAAGTACCAAGAGACCCAGTACTTC,CASSVDKYQETQYF
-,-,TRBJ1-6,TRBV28,TGTGCCAGCAGGCATTACCAGGGATCTAATAATTCACCCCTCCACTTT,CASRHYQGSNNSPLHF
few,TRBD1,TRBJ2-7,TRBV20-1,TGCAGTGCCAGGGACAGGCGCTCCTACGAGCAGTACTTC,CSARDRRSYEQYF
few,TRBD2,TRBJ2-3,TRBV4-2,TGTGCCAGCAGCCAACTCCGCCTCAGACTAGCGGGAGGAGTAAACCCAGATACGCAGTATTTT,CASSQLRLRLAGGVNPDTQYF